One sample yielded the 15 T cell receptor beta chains listed below, sequenced in a study of T cells after yellow fever vaccination. TCRdb ran MiXCR on the 5' RACE reads and lists one entry per CDR3 protein. The table shows 360,000 or so distinct CDR3 sequences, with 11% occurring only once. Sequenced here: PBMCs, sampled on the day of the first yellow fever vaccination. These receptors all stem from a man younger than 35 who received the YFV17D yellow fever vaccine.

This clonotype occurred a few times. CDR3 DNA: TGTGCCAGCAGCCAAGGACCACACGAATACGAGCAGTACGTC. As protein: CASSQGPHEYEQYV. The V gene is TRBV3-1, the J gene TRBJ2-7, with D hard to call. Trimming stripped 1 base from V and 4 bases from J, with 11 bases between. This CDR3 spans 14 amino acids. Germline CDR1 LGHDT, CDR2 YNNKEL (reference sequence).

The chain links TRBV7-6 to TRBJ1-3; D gene uncertain. Germline V gene lookup returns CDR1 SGHVS and CDR2 FNYEAQ. CDR3 length: 12 amino acids. Trimming stripped 4 bases from V and 9 bases from J, with 10 bases between. CDR3 protein: CASSSSSFTIYF. The CDR3 DNA reads as TGTGCCAGCAGCTCTTCCAGTTTCACCATATATTTT.

The V gene is TRBV20-1, the J gene TRBJ2-5; unclear D gene. From germline, CDR1 is DFQATT and CDR2 SNEGSKA (reference sequence). The CDR3 totals 12 residues. V lost 5 bases, J lost 1 base, and 8 bases lay in between. The CDR3 DNA reads as TGCAGTGCTCGGTTTGGCCAAGAGACCCAGTACTTC. Its protein is CSARFGQETQYF.

This clonotype occurred a few times. CDR3 nucleotides: TGTGCCAGCAGTTTCCCCGTGAGGGGGGGCGCCCTGGATACGCAGTATTTT. Residues: CASSFPVRGGALDTQYF. This chain connects TRBV12-3 or TRBV12-4 to TRBJ2-3; weak D call: TRBD2 (7 bases). CDR3 length: 17 residues. The V and J ends lost 3 bases and 6 bases respectively, with 22 bases between them.

This clonotype was seen a few times. The rearrangement links TRBV4-1 to TRBJ1-6; 7 bases are shared with TRBD1. This CDR3 is 17 amino acids long. V gave up 4 bases and J gave up 0 bases; unmatched junction bases: 6. CDR1 is MGHRA and CDR2 is YSYEKL in the germline V gene. CDR3 nucleotide sequence: TGCGCCAGCAGCCGGGGACAGCTGAGCTCCTATAATTCACCCCTCCACTTT. This gives the protein CASSRGQLSSYNSPLHF.

The sample holds a few counts of this clonotype. This chain uses TRBV5-1 with TRBJ2-3; TRBD2 agrees at 8 bases. The CDR3 is made up of 15 amino acids. The germline gives CDR1 SGHRS, CDR2 YFSETQ. V dropped 8 bases and J dropped 4; count of bases not matched to a gene: 12. Here the CDR3 reads CASGREAGVPDTQYF. CDR3 DNA: TGCGCCAGTGGGCGGGAAGCGGGGGTTCCAGATACGCAGTATTTT.

DNA for the CDR3: TGTGCCAGCAGTCTCGGGCCGATGGGGTCCTACGAGCAGTACTTC. It is translated as CASSLGPMGSYEQYF. This rearrangement joins TRBV6-1 to TRBJ2-7; D gene ambiguous. In germline, CDR1 is MNHNS, CDR2 SASEGT. The CDR3 loop spans 15 amino acids. With 5 bases removed from V and 1 base from J, the gap between germline ends came to 15 bases.

This clonotype has only a few counts. The V and J genes are TRBV10-3 and TRBJ2-5; D possibly corresponds to TRBD2 (6 bases). The CDR3 is made up of 16 amino acids. Trimming stripped 4 bases from V and 2 bases from J, with 17 bases between. Germline V gene sequence: CDR1 ENHRY, CDR2 SYGVKD. The CDR3 region has the DNA TGTGCCATCAGTGGCTCGGAGGGCCGGGGGCAAGAGACCCAGTACTTC. This sequence encodes CAISGSEGRGQETQYF.

This chain connects TRBV4-1 to TRBJ2-7; 9 bases map to TRBD1. Germline lookup yields CDR1 MGHRA and CDR2 YSYEKL. Trimming removed 4 bases from V and 3 bases from J; junction bases left unmatched: 4. The CDR3 contains 14 residues. The CDR3 here is CASSLDRGGYEQYV. For the CDR3, the DNA is TGCGCCAGCAGCCTGGACAGGGGTGGCTACGAGCAGTACGTC.

This clonotype was observed a handful of times. The chain has TRBV12-3 or TRBV12-4 and TRBJ2-1; 11 bases agree with TRBD1. The CDR3 is made up of 14 amino acids. J gave up 7 bases and V 7 bases, and 6 bases lay outside the gene matches. In DNA, the CDR3 is TGTGCCAGCACCCCGGGACAGGGGGTTAATGAGCAGTTCTTC. Translation: CASTPGQGVNEQFF.

This clonotype was counted only a few times. This chain links TRBV19 with TRBJ2-5, with D tentatively TRBD1 (5 bases). The germline CDR1 and CDR2 sequences are LNHDA and SQIVND (reference sequence). The germline V and J ends were trimmed by 5 bases and 4 bases, with 14 bases remaining between them. The CDR3 sequence is 14 residues long. The CDR3 DNA is TGTGCCAGTAGTTCGGCAGGGAATCGAGAGACCCAGTACTTC. As protein: CASSSAGNRETQYF.

This clonotype was picked up a small number of times. This chain joins TRBV6-5 and TRBJ2-5, with D perhaps matching TRBD2 (6 bases). In germline, CDR1 is MNHEY, CDR2 SVGAGI. The CDR3 has 14 residues. With 2 bases removed from V and 7 bases from J, the gap between germline ends came to 14 bases. CDR3 sequence: CASSYSSGFRTQYF. The CDR3 DNA reads as TGTGCCAGCAGTTACAGTAGCGGCTTTAGGACCCAGTACTTC.

V gene TRBV7-9 combines with J gene TRBJ1-1; D is perhaps TRBD1 (6 bases). The CDR3 extends over 13 amino acids. The V end lost 8 bases, the J end lost 11 bases, and 21 bases lay between the germline ends. Germline V CDR1 and CDR2: SEHNR, FQNEAQ (reference sequence). This chain's CDR3 is CASSYSGAHNAFF. The CDR3 DNA is TGTGCCAGCTCGTACTCGGGGGCCCATAATGCTTTCTTT.

This clonotype was observed a few times. The genes are TRBV5-1 and TRBJ2-3; D gene uncertain. The CDR3 contains 16 residues. The V gene's germline CDR1 is SGHRS and CDR2 YFSETQ. The germline V and J ends were trimmed by 1 base and 0 bases, with 12 bases remaining between them. CDR3: CASSLSVIGSTDTQYF. In nucleotides, the CDR3 is TGCGCCAGCAGCTTGTCGGTAATTGGGAGCACAGATACGCAGTATTTT.

This clonotype was seen a few times. The V and J genes are TRBV7-2 and TRBJ1-1, with D maybe TRBD1 (6 bases). V shed 7 bases and J shed 2 bases, with 14 bases lying between them. CDR1 and CDR2 from the germline V gene are SGHTA and FQGNSA. The length of the CDR3 is 14 residues. The CDR3 protein is CASTIAGANTEAFF. CDR3 nucleotide sequence: TGTGCCAGCACGATCGCGGGGGCCAACACTGAAGCTTTCTTT.